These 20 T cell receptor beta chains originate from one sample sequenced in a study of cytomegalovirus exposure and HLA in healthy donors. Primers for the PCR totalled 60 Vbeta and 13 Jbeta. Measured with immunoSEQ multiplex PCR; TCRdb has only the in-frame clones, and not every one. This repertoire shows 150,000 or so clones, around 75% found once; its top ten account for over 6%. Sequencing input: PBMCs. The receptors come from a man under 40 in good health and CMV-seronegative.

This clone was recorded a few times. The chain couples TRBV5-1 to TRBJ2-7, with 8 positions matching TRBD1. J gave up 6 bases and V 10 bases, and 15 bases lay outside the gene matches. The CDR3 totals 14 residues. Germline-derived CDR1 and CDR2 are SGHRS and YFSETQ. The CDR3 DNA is TGCGCCTGCCCCCCATGGACAGGGCCCATCGAGCAGTACTTC. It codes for CACPPWTGPIEQYF.

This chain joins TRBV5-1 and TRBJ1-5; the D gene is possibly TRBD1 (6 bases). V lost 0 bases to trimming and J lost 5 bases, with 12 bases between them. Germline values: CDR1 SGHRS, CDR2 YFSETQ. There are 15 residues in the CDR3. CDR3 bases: TGCGCCAGCAGCTTGGGTACAGGGCCTTATCAGCCCCAGCATTTT. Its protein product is CASSLGTGPYQPQHF.

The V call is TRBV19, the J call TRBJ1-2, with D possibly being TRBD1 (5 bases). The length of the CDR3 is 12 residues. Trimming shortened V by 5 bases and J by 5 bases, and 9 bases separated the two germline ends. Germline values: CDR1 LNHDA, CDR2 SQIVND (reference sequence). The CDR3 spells CASSYRIYGYTF. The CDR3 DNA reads TGTGCCAGTAGTTACAGGATATATGGCTACACCTTC.

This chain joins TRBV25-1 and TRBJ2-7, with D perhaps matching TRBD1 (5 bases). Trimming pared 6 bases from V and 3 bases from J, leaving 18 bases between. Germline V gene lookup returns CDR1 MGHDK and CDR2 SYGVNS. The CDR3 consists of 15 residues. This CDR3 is CASRQVSSFGYEQYF. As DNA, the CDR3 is TGTGCCAGCAGACAGGTTTCCTCGTTTGGCTACGAGCAGTACTTC.

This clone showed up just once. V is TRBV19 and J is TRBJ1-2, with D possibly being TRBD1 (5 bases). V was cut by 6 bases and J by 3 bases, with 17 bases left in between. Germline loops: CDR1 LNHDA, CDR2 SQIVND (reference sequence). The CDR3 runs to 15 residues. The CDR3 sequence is CASRLLGGKDYGYTF. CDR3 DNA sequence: TGTGCCAGTAGACTACTCGGGGGGAAGGACTATGGCTACACCTTC.

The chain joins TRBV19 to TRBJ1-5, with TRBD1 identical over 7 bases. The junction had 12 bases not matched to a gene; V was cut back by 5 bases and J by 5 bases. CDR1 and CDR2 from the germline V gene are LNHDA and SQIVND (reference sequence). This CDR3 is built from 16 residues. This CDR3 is CASSPWDRGLDQPQHF. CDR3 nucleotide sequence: TGTGCCAGTAGTCCCTGGGACAGAGGGCTGGATCAGCCCCAGCATTTT.

The CDR3 loop reads CASSLVPQGRETQYF. The CDR3 DNA is TGTGCCAGCAGCTTAGTTCCTCAGGGGCGAGAGACCCAGTACTTC. This chain links TRBV7-2 with TRBJ2-5; possible D gene TRBD1, 6 bases. The V gene lost 1 base and the J gene lost 4 bases, with 13 bases spanning the gap. The CDR3 sequence is 15 residues long. From germline, CDR1 is SGHTA and CDR2 FQGNSA.

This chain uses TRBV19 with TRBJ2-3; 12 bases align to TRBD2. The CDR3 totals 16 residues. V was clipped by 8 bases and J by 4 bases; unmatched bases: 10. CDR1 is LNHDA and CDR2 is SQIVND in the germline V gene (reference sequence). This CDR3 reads CASGTPSGGAADTQYF. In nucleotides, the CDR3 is TGTGCCAGTGGGACTCCTAGCGGGGGGGCGGCAGATACGCAGTATTTT.

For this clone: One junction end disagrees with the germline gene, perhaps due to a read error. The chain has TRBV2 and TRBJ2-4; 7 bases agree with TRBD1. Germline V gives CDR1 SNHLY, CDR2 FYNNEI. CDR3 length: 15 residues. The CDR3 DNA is TGTGCCAGCAGTGGGAAGGGGGCGGCCAAAAACAGTCAGTACTTC. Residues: CASSGKGAAKNSQYF.

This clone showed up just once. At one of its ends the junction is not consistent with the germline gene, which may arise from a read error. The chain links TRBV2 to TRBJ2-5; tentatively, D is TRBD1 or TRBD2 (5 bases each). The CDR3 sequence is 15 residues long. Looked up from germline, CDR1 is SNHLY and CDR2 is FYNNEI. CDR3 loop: CAGRALTSGEETQYF. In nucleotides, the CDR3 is TGTGCCGGCAGGGCGTTGACTTCCGGGGAAGAGACCCAGTACTTC.

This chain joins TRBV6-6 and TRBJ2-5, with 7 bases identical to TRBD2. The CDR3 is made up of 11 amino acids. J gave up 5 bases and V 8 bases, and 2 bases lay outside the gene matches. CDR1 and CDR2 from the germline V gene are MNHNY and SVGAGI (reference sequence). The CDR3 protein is CASHGGETQYF. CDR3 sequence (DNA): TGTGCCAGCCACGGGGGGGAGACCCAGTACTTC.

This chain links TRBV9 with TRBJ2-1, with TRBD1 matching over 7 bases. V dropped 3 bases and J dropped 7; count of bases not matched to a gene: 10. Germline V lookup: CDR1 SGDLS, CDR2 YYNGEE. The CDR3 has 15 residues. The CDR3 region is CASSALGDSQNEQFF. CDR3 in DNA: TGTGCCAGCAGCGCATTGGGGGACAGCCAAAATGAGCAGTTCTTC.

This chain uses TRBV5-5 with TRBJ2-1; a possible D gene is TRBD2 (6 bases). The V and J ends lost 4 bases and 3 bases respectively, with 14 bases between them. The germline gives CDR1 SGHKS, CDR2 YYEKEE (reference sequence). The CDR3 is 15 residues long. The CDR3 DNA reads TGTGCCAGCAGCCCGGAGGAGGGTTTCTACAATGAGCAGTTCTTC. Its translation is CASSPEEGFYNEQFF.

Here the CDR3 DNA reads TGTGCCAGTAGTACCGACCTGACAGGGGGAGAGACCCAGTACTTC. Translated: CASSTDLTGGETQYF. The gene calls are TRBV19 and TRBJ2-5, with TRBD1 matching over 9 bases. Looked up from germline, CDR1 is LNHDA and CDR2 is SQIVND (reference sequence). The CDR3 length is 15 residues. V shed 4 bases, J shed 4 bases, and the junction held 7 bases outside the gene matches. Full variable domain (rest looked up from reference TRBV19 and TRBJ2-5): DGGITQSPKYLFRKEGQNVTLSCEQNLNHDAMYWYRQDPGQGLRLIYYSQIVNDFQKGDIAEGYSVSREKKESFPLTVTSAQKNPTAFYLCASSTDLTGGETQYFGPGTRLLVL.

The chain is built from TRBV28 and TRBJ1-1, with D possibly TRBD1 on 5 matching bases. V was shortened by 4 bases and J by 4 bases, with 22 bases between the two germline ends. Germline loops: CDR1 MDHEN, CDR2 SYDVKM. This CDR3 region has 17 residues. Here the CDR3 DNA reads TGTGCCAGCAGTTCCCAGGACACCGGATCCCGAGGCACTGAAGCTTTCTTT. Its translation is CASSSQDTGSRGTEAFF.

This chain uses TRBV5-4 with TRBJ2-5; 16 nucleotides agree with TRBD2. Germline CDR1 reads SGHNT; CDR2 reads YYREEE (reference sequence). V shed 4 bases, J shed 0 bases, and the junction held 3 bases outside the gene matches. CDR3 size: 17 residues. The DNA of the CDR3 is TGTGCCAGCAGCGGGACTAGCGGGGGGGGGTACCAAGAGACCCAGTACTTC. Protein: CASSGTSGGGYQETQYF.

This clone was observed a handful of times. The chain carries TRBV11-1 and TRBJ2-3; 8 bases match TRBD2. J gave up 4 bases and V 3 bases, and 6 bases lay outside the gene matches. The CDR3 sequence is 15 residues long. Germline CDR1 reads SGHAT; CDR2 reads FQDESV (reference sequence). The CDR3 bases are TGTGCCAGCAGCTTCTCAGTCGGGGGGGCAGATACGCAGTATTTT. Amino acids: CASSFSVGGADTQYF.

In nucleotides, the CDR3 is TGTGCCAGCGGACAAGACAGGGATTCTGAAGCTTTCTTT. Encoded protein: CASGQDRDSEAFF. The chain carries TRBV6-4 and TRBJ1-1; 7 bases agree with TRBD1. The CDR3 sequence is 13 residues long. V lost 8 bases to trimming and J lost 6 bases; unmatched junction nucleotides: 9. Germline CDR1 MRHNA, CDR2 SNTAGT.

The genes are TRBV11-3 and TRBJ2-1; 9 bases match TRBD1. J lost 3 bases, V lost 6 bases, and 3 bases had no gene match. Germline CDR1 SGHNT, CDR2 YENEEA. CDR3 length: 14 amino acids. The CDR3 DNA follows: TGTGCCAGCAGTTCGACAGGGGGCTACAATGAGCAGTTCTTC. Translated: CASSSTGGYNEQFF.

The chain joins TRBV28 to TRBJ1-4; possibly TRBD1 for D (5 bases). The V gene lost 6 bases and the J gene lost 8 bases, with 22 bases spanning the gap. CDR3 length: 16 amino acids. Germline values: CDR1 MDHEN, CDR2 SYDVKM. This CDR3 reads CASSSGGGTPREKLFF. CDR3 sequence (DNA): TGTGCCAGCAGCTCAGGCGGAGGGACGCCTCGGGAAAAACTGTTTTTT. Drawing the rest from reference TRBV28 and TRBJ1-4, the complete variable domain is DVKVTQSSRYLVKRTGEKVFLECVQDMDHENMFWYRQDPGLGLRLIYFSYDVKMKEKGDIPEGYSVSREKKERFSLILESASTNQTSMYLCASSSGGGTPREKLFFGSGTQLSVL.